These 11 T cell receptor beta chains were sequenced from one sample in a study of Ad26.COV2.S vaccination and SARS-CoV-2 variants. The treatment here: 15 to 20 received Ad26.COV2.S at low or high dose, single or two shots; about 5 received placebo; per-sample allocation not given. It was on day 63 after the first vaccine or placebo injection that samples were taken. Sequencing used immunoSEQ multiplex PCR; TCRdb keeps in-frame clones, though not all of them. Here the sample spans fewer than 500,000 clones, 75% to 95% being singletons. The sample in question was peripheral blood, obtained in a trial of Ad26.COV2.S vaccine versus placebo. These receptors were taken from a person aged 18-65 years who received the Ad26.COV2.S COVID-19 vaccine or a placebo.

The chain links TRBV30 to TRBJ2-1, with D tentatively TRBD2 (6 bases). The CDR3 is made up of 14 amino acids. Deletions cut 3 bases from V and 9 bases from J, with 18 bases between. Germline V gene data show CDR1 as GTSNPN and CDR2 as SVGIG (reference sequence). The CDR3 DNA reads TGTGCCTGGAGCGGAGTGGCTTGGGGAGGTGAGCAGTTCTTC. It is translated as CAWSGVAWGGEQFF. Full variable domain (missing parts from reference TRBV30 and TRBJ2-1): SQTIHQWPATLVQPVGSPLSLECTVEGTSNPNLYWYRQAAGRGLQLLFYSVGIGQISSEVPQNLSASRPQDRQFILSSKKLLLSDSGFYLCAWSGVAWGGEQFFGPGTRLTVL.

The rearrangement uses TRBV6-4 and TRBJ1-2; TRBD1 aligns across 11 bases. Trimming took 0 bases from V and 4 from J; bases not matched to a gene: 7. The germline V gene encodes CDR1 MRHNA and CDR2 SNTAGT. The length of the CDR3 is 17 residues. CDR3 DNA sequence: TGTGCCAGCAGTGACTCGGGGACAGGGGGAAAAGCCTATGGCTACACCTTC. Amino acid sequence: CASSDSGTGGKAYGYTF.

The chain uses TRBV5-5 and TRBJ2-7; 9 bases fit TRBD2. Germline CDR1 SGHKS, CDR2 YYEKEE (reference sequence). The CDR3 length is 14 residues. V shed 2 bases, J shed 4 bases, and the junction held 4 bases outside the gene matches. The chain's CDR3 is CASSLGGLAYEQYF. The CDR3 DNA reads as TGTGCCAGCAGCTTAGGAGGACTAGCGTACGAGCAGTACTTC.

The chain links TRBV28 to TRBJ1-1; TRBD1 is a possible D gene (5 bases). CDR1 is MDHEN, CDR2 SYDVKM, per germline. V was shortened by 9 bases and J by 3 bases, with 14 bases between the two germline ends. This CDR3 is 13 amino acids long. DNA for the CDR3: TGTGCCAGAGCGGGGGGGTACCACACTGAAGCTTTCTTT. Protein: CARAGGYHTEAFF.

The rearrangement links TRBV5-1 to TRBJ2-1, with 13 bases aligning to TRBD2. J gave up 10 bases and V 0 bases, and 7 bases lay outside the gene matches. CDR3 size: 16 residues. The germline V gene encodes CDR1 SGHRS and CDR2 YFSETQ. The CDR3 nucleotides read TGCGCCAGCAGCTTGGTTGGGACTAGCGGGATCGGCGAGCAGTTCTTC. It encodes CASSLVGTSGIGEQFF.

The chain employs TRBV7-6 and TRBJ1-6; 7 nucleotides match TRBD1. Looked up from germline, CDR1 is SGHVS and CDR2 is FNYEAQ. J lost 9 bases, V lost 1 base, and 3 bases had no gene match. The CDR3 runs to 14 residues. The CDR3 protein is CASSLGQGGSPLHF. CDR3 DNA: TGTGCCAGCAGCTTAGGACAGGGAGGTTCACCCCTCCACTTT.

The chain uses TRBV7-8 and TRBJ2-2; D perhaps matches TRBD1 (6 bases). This CDR3 contains 18 residues. Deletions cut 0 bases from V and 0 bases from J, with 14 bases between. Germline assignment: CDR1 SGHVS and CDR2 FQNEAQ. CDR3: CASSLAGTLFANTGELFF. In nucleotides, the CDR3 is TGTGCCAGCAGCTTAGCCGGGACATTATTCGCGAACACCGGGGAGCTGTTTTTT.

The chain combines TRBV27 with TRBJ1-1, with D unresolved. V was shortened by 3 bases and J by 6 bases, with 8 bases between the two germline ends. CDR1 MNHEY and CDR2 SMNVEV come from the germline V gene (reference sequence). CDR3 length: 12 amino acids. The CDR3 loop reads CASSFNGAEAFF. CDR3 DNA: TGTGCCAGCAGTTTTAATGGGGCTGAAGCTTTCTTT.

The chain uses TRBV9 and TRBJ2-1; 12 bases line up with TRBD2. This CDR3 is 16 amino acids long. J lost 8 bases, V lost 4 bases, and 10 bases had no gene match. Looked up from germline, CDR1 is SGDLS and CDR2 is YYNGEE. CDR3 DNA sequence: TGTGCCAGCAGCTACCTCGCTAGCGGGAGGGGGGATGAGCAGTTCTTC. Protein sequence: CASSYLASGRGDEQFF.

This rearrangement joins TRBV20-1 to TRBJ2-5, with D perhaps matching TRBD1 (5 bases). CDR1 and CDR2 from the germline V gene are DFQATT and SNEGSKA (reference sequence). The CDR3 spans 11 residues. V was trimmed by 4 bases and J by 7 bases, leaving 10 bases between them. CDR3 amino acids: CSAKERGTQYF. DNA of the CDR3: TGCAGTGCTAAGGAAAGGGGGACCCAGTACTTC.

The CDR3 is CSVGTVNTEAFF. CDR3 DNA: TGCAGCGTTGGGACGGTGAACACTGAAGCTTTCTTT. This rearrangement joins TRBV29-1 to TRBJ1-1; D gene unclear. This CDR3 contains 12 residues. Germline lookup yields CDR1 SQVTM and CDR2 ANQGSEA. The ends were cut back, 4 bases at V and 0 bases at J, with 6 bases in the middle.